The 28 T cell receptor beta chains below all came from one sample that was sequenced in a study of cytomegalovirus exposure and HLA in healthy donors. PCR amplification relied on 60 Vbeta primers (plus 13 Jbeta primers). Generated by immunoSEQ multiplex PCR, the TCRdb table keeps only in-frame clones and is missing some. This table holds nearly 70,000 clones, 74% found once. The sample consisted of PBMCs. The receptor source for this set is an older woman in good health and CMV-seropositive.

This chain joins TRBV5-4 and TRBJ2-4; 9 nucleotides align to TRBD2. Per the germline V gene, CDR1 is SGHNT and CDR2 is YYREEE (reference sequence). J was trimmed by 7 bases and V by 2 bases; bases with no gene match: 13. The CDR3 extends over 17 amino acids. The CDR3 nucleotides are TGTGCCAGCAGCTTCCTGTTCGGGCTAGCGGGAAAGAACATTCAGTACTTC. Translation gives CASSFLFGLAGKNIQYF.

The V call is TRBV29-1, the J call TRBJ2-1; 8 nucleotides line up with TRBD1. This CDR3 has 14 amino acids. Germline CDR1 reads SQVTM; CDR2 reads ANQGSEA. The J segment lost 11 bases and the V segment lost 1 base, leaving 10 bases of the junction unmatched. The CDR3 DNA follows: TGCAGCGTTGAAGCCAGGGGGCGAGCGGGTCAGCAGTTCTTC. Amino acid sequence: CSVEARGRAGQQFF.

This chain uses TRBV11-2 with TRBJ1-1, with a tentative D call TRBD1 (5 bases). The CDR3 has 11 residues. The germline V gene has CDR1 SGHAT and CDR2 FQNNGV. Trimming left V 4 bases short and J 8 bases short, with 8 bases between. The CDR3: CASSSRVEAFF. CDR3 nucleotides: TGTGCCAGCAGCTCCAGGGTCGAAGCTTTCTTT.

This clone showed up just once. This chain joins TRBV18 and TRBJ2-1; perhaps TRBD2 as D (6 bases). The CDR3 runs 16 residues. CDR1 is KGHSH and CDR2 is LQKENI in the germline V gene. V was shortened by 0 bases and J by 4 bases, with 13 bases between the two germline ends. CDR3 amino acids: CASSPPRRLVYNEQFF. For the CDR3, the DNA is TGTGCCAGCTCACCACCGCGGAGACTAGTATACAATGAGCAGTTCTTC.

The chain recombines TRBV13 with TRBJ2-2; 12 bases are a match to TRBD2. From germline, CDR1 is PRHDT and CDR2 FYEKMQ (reference sequence). There are 17 residues in the CDR3. J gave up 5 bases and V 4 bases, and 8 bases lay outside the gene matches. This chain's CDR3 is CASSSRLAGGQTGELFF. CDR3 sequence (DNA): TGTGCCAGCAGCTCCCGGCTAGCGGGGGGGCAAACCGGGGAGCTGTTTTTT.

The genes are TRBV6-6 and TRBJ1-5; D not resolved. V was trimmed by 5 bases and J by 3 bases, leaving 17 bases between them. CDR3 size: 16 residues. Germline V gene lookup returns CDR1 MNHNY and CDR2 SVGAGI (reference sequence). The chain's CDR3 is CASSPGVGISNQPQHF. The CDR3 bases are TGTGCCAGCAGTCCCGGGGTCGGGATTTCCAATCAGCCCCAGCATTTT.

The V gene is TRBV5-1, the J gene TRBJ2-3, with 7 bases aligning to TRBD1. V was pared by 0 bases and J by 5 bases, with 3 bases of the junction left unmatched. This CDR3 has 14 residues. Germline lookup yields CDR1 SGHRS and CDR2 YFSETQ. CDR3: CASSLEGGGDTQYF. In nucleotides, the CDR3 is TGCGCCAGCAGCTTGGAAGGGGGCGGAGATACGCAGTATTTT.

This rearrangement joins TRBV4-1 to TRBJ1-5, with a possible D match to TRBD1 (6 bases). Trimming took 1 base from V and 1 from J, leaving 14 bases between them. The CDR3 consists of 17 residues. CDR1 MGHRA and CDR2 YSYEKL come from the germline V gene. CDR3 coding DNA: TGCGCCAGCAGCCAAGGGACCAGGGGCGGGAGCAATCAGCCCCAGCATTTT. Translating it yields CASSQGTRGGSNQPQHF.

The rearrangement links TRBV6-6 to TRBJ1-2; D possibly corresponds to TRBD1 (5 bases). Germline CDR1 is MNHNY and CDR2 is SVGAGI (reference sequence). The V end lost 6 bases, the J end lost 6 bases, and 11 bases lay between the germline ends. The CDR3 is made up of 12 amino acids. DNA of the CDR3: TGTGCCAGCAGAGGGGAAAGGGATGGCTACACCTTC. This gives the protein CASRGERDGYTF.

V usage is TRBV7-6 and J usage is TRBJ2-2, with TRBD1 matching over 9 bases. Germline trimming cut 4 bases from V and 7 bases from J; bases unmatched to any gene: 7. The V gene's germline CDR1 is SGHVS and CDR2 FNYEAQ. The CDR3 sequence is 15 residues long. The CDR3 is CASSSSQGAGGELFF. The DNA for the CDR3 is TGTGCCAGCAGCTCATCACAGGGGGCAGGCGGGGAGCTGTTTTTT.

V and J are TRBV7-9 and TRBJ1-1, with 7 bases lining up with TRBD1. The CDR3 sequence is 14 residues long. The junction had 4 bases not matched to a gene; V was cut back by 2 bases and J by 4 bases. CDR1 and CDR2 (germline): SEHNR, FQNEAQ (reference sequence). This CDR3 is CASSLHQGVTEAFF. The CDR3 nucleotides are TGTGCCAGCAGCTTACATCAGGGGGTCACTGAAGCTTTCTTT.

Here the CDR3 DNA reads TGTGCCAGCAGCCCCCGGGACAGCCTCAATGAGCAGTTCTTC. The encoded protein is CASSPRDSLNEQFF. V gene TRBV13 combines with J gene TRBJ2-1; 7 bases fit TRBD1. CDR1 is PRHDT, CDR2 FYEKMQ, per germline (reference sequence). This CDR3 comprises 14 residues. V trimming: 5 bases; J trimming: 6 bases; junction bases outside the gene matches: 7.

The rearrangement joins TRBV19 to TRBJ2-1; D not certain. The CDR3 loop spans 15 amino acids. With 7 bases removed from V and 3 bases from J, the gap between germline ends came to 16 bases. Germline V gene sequence: CDR1 LNHDA, CDR2 SQIVND (reference sequence). The CDR3 DNA reads TGTGCCAGTATGAAAGCGTTGGATCACTACAATGAGCAGTTCTTC. Encoded protein: CASMKALDHYNEQFF.

A note on this clone: The CDR3 does not close with the conserved phenylalanine or tryptophan, likely indicating a read error. Here the CDR3 DNA reads TGTGCCAGCAGCGTAGGGAACAGGGATCAGCCCCAGCATGTT. Translation: CASSVGNRDQPQHV. The chain carries TRBV9 and TRBJ1-5, with D perhaps matching TRBD1 (6 bases). The V and J ends lost 0 bases and 5 bases respectively, with 9 bases between them. Germline lookup yields CDR1 SGDLS and CDR2 YYNGEE. The CDR3 extends over 14 amino acids.

The rearrangement links TRBV29-1 to TRBJ2-1, with a weak D call TRBD1 (6 bases). Germline V gene sequence: CDR1 SQVTM, CDR2 ANQGSEA. The CDR3 has 13 residues. V was trimmed by 7 bases and J by 7 bases, leaving 17 bases between them. The CDR3 sequence: CSATTGFWNEQFF. In DNA, the CDR3 is TGCAGCGCTACTACAGGGTTTTGGAATGAGCAGTTCTTC.

The J gene is TRBJ2-7, the V gene TRBV30; 8 bases line up with TRBD2. This CDR3 contains 15 residues. Germline assignment: CDR1 GTSNPN and CDR2 SVGIG (reference sequence). V gave up 2 bases and J gave up 0 bases; unmatched junction bases: 6. CDR3 DNA sequence: TGTGCCTGGAGTACCGGGCTAGCGGGCTCCTACGAGCAGTACTTC. Translating it yields CAWSTGLAGSYEQYF.

The V call is TRBV30, the J call TRBJ1-5; D is perhaps TRBD1 (6 bases). V lost 3 bases and J 3 bases, leaving 12 bases between the germline ends. This CDR3 comprises 14 residues. The germline V gene encodes CDR1 GTSNPN and CDR2 SVGIG (reference sequence). The CDR3: CAWSVGQPNQPQHF. In nucleotides, the CDR3 is TGTGCCTGGAGCGTCGGACAGCCCAATCAGCCCCAGCATTTT.

This chain uses TRBV10-3 with TRBJ2-3; TRBD1 matches 9 bases. The CDR3 spans 15 residues. The junction had 8 bases not matched to a gene; V was cut back by 6 bases and J by 4 bases. From germline, CDR1 is ENHRY and CDR2 SYGVKD. The CDR3 reads CAIREQGAVADTQYF. The CDR3 DNA reads as TGTGCCATCAGGGAACAGGGGGCCGTAGCAGATACGCAGTATTTT.

This clone has just one count. The J gene is TRBJ1-1, the V gene TRBV2, with 7 bases fitting TRBD1. The ends lost 0 bases at V and 6 bases at J; junction bases unmatched: 13. CDR1 and CDR2 (germline): SNHLY, FYNNEI. This CDR3 region has 17 residues. The CDR3 DNA is TGTGCCAGCAGTGAAGCGCTTCCACAGGGGCTAAAGGCTGAAGCTTTCTTT. Translation gives CASSEALPQGLKAEAFF. Based on the CDR3 plus reference TRBV2 and TRBJ1-1, the full variable domain is EPEVTQTPSHQVTQMGQEVILRCVPISNHLYFYWYRQILGQKVEFLVSFYNNEISEKSEIFDDQFSVERPDGSNFTLKIRSTKLEDSAMYFCASSEALPQGLKAEAFFGQGTRLTVV.

The genes are TRBV19 and TRBJ1-6; D may be TRBD1 (6 bases). The CDR3 loop spans 16 amino acids. V was trimmed by 6 bases and J by 3 bases, leaving 15 bases between them. Germline CDR1 reads LNHDA; CDR2 reads SQIVND (reference sequence). This chain's CDR3 is CASRAPGRGYNSPLHF. CDR3 coding DNA: TGTGCCAGTAGGGCCCCTGGCAGGGGCTATAATTCACCCCTCCACTTT.

This clone was picked up a small number of times. V and J are TRBV19 and TRBJ1-1; 9 bases map to TRBD1. CDR1 LNHDA and CDR2 SQIVND come from the germline V gene (reference sequence). This CDR3 has 17 residues. V lost 5 bases to trimming and J lost 3 bases; unmatched junction nucleotides: 13. Here the CDR3 DNA reads TGTGCCAGTAGTGGTGACAGGGGGTACCTCGGGGACACTGAAGCTTTCTTT. Translated: CASSGDRGYLGDTEAFF.

This chain uses TRBV7-3 with TRBJ2-1; TRBD2 matches at 15 bases. Germline values: CDR1 SGHTA, CDR2 FQGTGA. The ends lost 5 bases at V and 6 bases at J; junction bases unmatched: 5. There are 16 residues in the CDR3. Here the CDR3 reads CASSPSGLAGGNEQFF. As DNA, the CDR3 is TGTGCCAGCAGCCCCTCGGGACTAGCGGGGGGCAATGAGCAGTTCTTC.

This chain connects TRBV4-2 to TRBJ2-5; 8 positions agree with TRBD2. The CDR3 sequence is 13 residues long. The V gene's germline CDR1 is LGHNA and CDR2 YNFKEQ. V was pared by 4 bases and J by 5 bases, with 3 bases of the junction left unmatched. In nucleotides, the CDR3 is TGTGCCAGCAGCCCGACTAGCGATGAGACCCAGTACTTC. It specifies CASSPTSDETQYF.

The gene calls are TRBV12-5 and TRBJ2-1; 9 nucleotides match TRBD2. In germline, CDR1 is LGHNT, CDR2 FRNRAP. The CDR3 extends over 15 amino acids. The V and J ends lost 5 bases and 5 bases, in that order; junction bases with no gene match: 7. CDR3 DNA: TGTGCTAGTGGTCGGACTAGCGAGGTCCACAATGAGCAGTTCTTC. Its translation: CASGRTSEVHNEQFF.

The genes are TRBV6-5 and TRBJ2-7; weak D call: TRBD1 (6 bases). Trimming took off 0 bases at V and 4 bases at J, with 7 bases between the two ends. The CDR3 runs 13 residues. Looked up from germline, CDR1 is MNHEY and CDR2 is SVGAGI. The CDR3 DNA is TGTGCCAGCAGTTACTCCCAGGGGTACGAGCAGTACTTC. It codes for CASSYSQGYEQYF.

The chain uses TRBV30 and TRBJ2-2; weak D call: TRBD2 (7 bases). Trimming cost V 0 bases and J 6 bases, with 11 bases left between them. This CDR3 is 14 amino acids long. Germline CDR1 is GTSNPN and CDR2 is SVGIG (reference sequence). The CDR3 is CAWSVGAGAGELFF. The CDR3 coding sequence is TGTGCCTGGAGTGTGGGGGCGGGGGCCGGGGAGCTGTTTTTT.

This chain connects TRBV6-5 to TRBJ1-2; 7 nucleotides agree with TRBD1. CDR1 and CDR2 from the germline V gene are MNHEY and SVGAGI. V lost 6 bases to trimming and J lost 0 bases; unmatched junction nucleotides: 7. This CDR3 is 15 amino acids long. The CDR3 sequence: CASRHDRDPNYGYTF. The CDR3 region has the DNA TGTGCCAGCAGACACGACAGGGACCCTAACTATGGCTACACCTTC.

The chain joins TRBV5-1 to TRBJ1-1; unclear D gene. The germline gives CDR1 SGHRS, CDR2 YFSETQ. This CDR3 is 15 amino acids long. V dropped 0 bases and J dropped 1 base, with 10 bases sitting between them. The CDR3 protein is CASSLAANKNTEAFF. As DNA, the CDR3 is TGCGCCAGCAGCTTGGCCGCCAACAAGAACACTGAAGCTTTCTTT.